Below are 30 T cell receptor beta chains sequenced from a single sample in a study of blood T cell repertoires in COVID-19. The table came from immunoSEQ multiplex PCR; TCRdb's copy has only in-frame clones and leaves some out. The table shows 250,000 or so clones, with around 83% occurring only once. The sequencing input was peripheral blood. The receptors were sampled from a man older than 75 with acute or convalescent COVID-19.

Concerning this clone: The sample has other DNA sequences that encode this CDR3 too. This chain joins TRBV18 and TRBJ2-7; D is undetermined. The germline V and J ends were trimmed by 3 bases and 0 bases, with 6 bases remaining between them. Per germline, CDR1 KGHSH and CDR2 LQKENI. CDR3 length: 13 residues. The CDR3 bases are TGTGCCAGCTCACCGGGCACCTCCTACGAGCAGTACTTC. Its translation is CASSPGTSYEQYF.

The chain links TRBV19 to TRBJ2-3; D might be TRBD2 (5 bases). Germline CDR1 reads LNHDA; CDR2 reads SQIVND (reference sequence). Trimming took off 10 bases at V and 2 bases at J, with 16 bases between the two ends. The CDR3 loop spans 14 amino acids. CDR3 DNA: TGTGCCACCGACCCAAGCGGACCCACAGATACGCAGTATTTT. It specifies CATDPSGPTDTQYF.

CDR3 nucleotides: TGTGCCAGCAGTACCCTCTCAGGGGGTGTGGGGACCCAGTACTTC. It yields the protein CASSTLSGGVGTQYF. V gene TRBV28 combines with J gene TRBJ2-5, with 7 positions matching TRBD1. The CDR3 is made up of 15 amino acids. V dropped 5 bases and J dropped 7; count of bases not matched to a gene: 13. Germline loops: CDR1 MDHEN, CDR2 SYDVKM.

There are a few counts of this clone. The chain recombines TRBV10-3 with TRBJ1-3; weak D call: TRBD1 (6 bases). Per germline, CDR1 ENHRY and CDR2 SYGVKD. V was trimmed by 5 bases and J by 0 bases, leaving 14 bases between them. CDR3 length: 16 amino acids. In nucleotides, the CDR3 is TGTGCCATCAGTATCCGGGACATGAGCTCTGGAAACACCATATATTTT. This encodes CAISIRDMSSGNTIYF.

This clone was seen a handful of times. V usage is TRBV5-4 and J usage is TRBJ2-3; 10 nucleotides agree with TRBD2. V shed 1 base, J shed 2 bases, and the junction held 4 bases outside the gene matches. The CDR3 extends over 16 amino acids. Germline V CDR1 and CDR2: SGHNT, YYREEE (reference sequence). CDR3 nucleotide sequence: TGTGCCAGCAGCTTGTGGAGCGGGGGGGCCACAGATACGCAGTATTTT. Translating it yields CASSLWSGGATDTQYF. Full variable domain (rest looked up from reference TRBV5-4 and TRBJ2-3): ETGVTQSPTHLIKTRGQQVTLRCSSQSGHNTVSWYQQALGQGPQFIFQYYREEENGRGNFPPRFSGLQFPNYSSELNVNALELDDSALYLCASSLWSGGATDTQYFGPGTRLTVL.

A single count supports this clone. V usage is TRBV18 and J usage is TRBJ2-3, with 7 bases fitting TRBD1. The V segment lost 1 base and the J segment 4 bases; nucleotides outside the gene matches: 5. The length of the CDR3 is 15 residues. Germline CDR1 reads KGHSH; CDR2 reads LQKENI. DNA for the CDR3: TGTGCCAGCTCACCACATCCGACAGGGTCAGATACGCAGTATTTT. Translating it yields CASSPHPTGSDTQYF.

As DNA, the CDR3 is TGCGCCAGCAGTGAGTCGGGACTAGCGGGGCTCCAGGAGCAGTTCTTC. It is translated as CASSESGLAGLQEQFF. J is TRBJ2-1 and V is TRBV10-1; 13 nucleotides agree with TRBD2. With 0 bases clipped from V and 10 bases from J, the junction kept 6 bases outside the gene matches. Germline-derived CDR1 and CDR2 are WNHNN and SYGVQD (reference sequence). The CDR3 loop spans 16 amino acids.

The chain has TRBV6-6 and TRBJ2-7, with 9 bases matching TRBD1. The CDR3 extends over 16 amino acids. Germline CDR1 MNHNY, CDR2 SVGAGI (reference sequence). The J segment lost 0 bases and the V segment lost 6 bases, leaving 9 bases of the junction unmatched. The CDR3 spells CASRATGGTNSYEQYF. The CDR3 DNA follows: TGTGCCAGCAGGGCGACAGGGGGGACCAACTCCTACGAGCAGTACTTC.

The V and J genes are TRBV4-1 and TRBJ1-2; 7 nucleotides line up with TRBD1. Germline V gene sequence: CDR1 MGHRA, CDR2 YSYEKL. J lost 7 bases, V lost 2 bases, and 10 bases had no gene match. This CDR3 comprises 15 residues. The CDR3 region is CASSQPKDRVLGYTF. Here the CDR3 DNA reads TGCGCCAGCAGCCAACCGAAAGACAGGGTGCTTGGCTACACCTTC.

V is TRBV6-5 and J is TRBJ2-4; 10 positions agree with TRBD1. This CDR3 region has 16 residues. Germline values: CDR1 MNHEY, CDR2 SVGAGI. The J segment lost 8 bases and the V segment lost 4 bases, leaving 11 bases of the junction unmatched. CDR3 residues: CASSWGPGTGEDIQYF. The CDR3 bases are TGTGCCAGCAGTTGGGGCCCGGGGACAGGGGAGGACATTCAGTACTTC.

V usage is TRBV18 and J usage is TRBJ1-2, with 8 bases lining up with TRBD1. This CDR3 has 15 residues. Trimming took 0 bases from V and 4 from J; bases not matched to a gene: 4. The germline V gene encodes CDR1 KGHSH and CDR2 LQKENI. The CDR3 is CASSPPGQEFYGYTF. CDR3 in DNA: TGTGCCAGCTCACCACCGGGACAGGAATTCTATGGCTACACCTTC.

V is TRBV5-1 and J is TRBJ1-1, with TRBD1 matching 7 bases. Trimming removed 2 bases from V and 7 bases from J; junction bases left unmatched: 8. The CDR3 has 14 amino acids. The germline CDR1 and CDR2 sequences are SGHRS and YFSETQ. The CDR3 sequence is CASSLQGRIDEAFF. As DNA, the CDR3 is TGCGCCAGCAGCTTACAGGGGCGGATCGATGAAGCTTTCTTT.

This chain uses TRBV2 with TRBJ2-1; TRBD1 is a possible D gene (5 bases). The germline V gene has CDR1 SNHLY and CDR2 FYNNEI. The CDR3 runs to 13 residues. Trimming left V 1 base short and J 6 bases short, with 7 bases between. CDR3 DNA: TGTGCCAGCAGTGAAGGTGGGGCCAATGAGCAGTTCTTC. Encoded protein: CASSEGGANEQFF.

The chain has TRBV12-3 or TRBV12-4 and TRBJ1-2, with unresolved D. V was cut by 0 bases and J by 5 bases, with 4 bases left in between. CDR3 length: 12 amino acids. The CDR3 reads CASSLAHYGYTF. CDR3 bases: TGTGCCAGCAGTTTAGCTCATTATGGCTACACCTTC.

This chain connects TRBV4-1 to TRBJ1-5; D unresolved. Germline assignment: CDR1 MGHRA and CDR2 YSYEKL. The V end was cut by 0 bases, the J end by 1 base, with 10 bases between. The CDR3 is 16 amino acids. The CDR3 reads CASSQDRGRSNQPQHF. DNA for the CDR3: TGCGCCAGCAGCCAAGATCGAGGGCGAAGCAATCAGCCCCAGCATTTT.

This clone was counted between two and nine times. The CDR3 region is CASSQRQGRGNYGYTF. In DNA form, the CDR3 reads TGCGCCAGCAGTCAACGACAGGGAAGGGGGAACTATGGCTACACCTTC. V is TRBV10-2 and J is TRBJ1-2; TRBD1 agrees at 7 bases. This CDR3 has 16 amino acids. Germline CDR1 is WSHSY and CDR2 is SAAADI. Losses at the gene ends were 5 bases for V and 2 bases for J; bases not matched to a gene: 11.

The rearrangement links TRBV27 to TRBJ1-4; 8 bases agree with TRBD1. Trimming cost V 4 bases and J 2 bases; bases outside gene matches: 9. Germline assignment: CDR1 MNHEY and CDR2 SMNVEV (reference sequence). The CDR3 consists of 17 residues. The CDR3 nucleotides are TGTGCCAGCAGTTCCGGACAGGGACCTATTACTAATGAAAAACTGTTTTTT. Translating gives CASSSGQGPITNEKLFF. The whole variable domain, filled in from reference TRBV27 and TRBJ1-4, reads EAQVTQNPRYLITVTGKKLTVTCSQNMNHEYMSWYRQDPGLGLRQIYYSMNVEVTDKGDVPEGYKVSRKEKRNFPLILESPSPNQTSLYFCASSSGQGPITNEKLFFGSGTQLSVL.

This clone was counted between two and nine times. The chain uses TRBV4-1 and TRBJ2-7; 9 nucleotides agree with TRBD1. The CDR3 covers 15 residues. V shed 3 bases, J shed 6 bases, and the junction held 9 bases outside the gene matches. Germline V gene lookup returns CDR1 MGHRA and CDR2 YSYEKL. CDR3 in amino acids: CASSHPGQGPFEQYF. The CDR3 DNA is TGCGCCAGCAGCCACCCGGGACAGGGCCCTTTCGAGCAGTACTTC.

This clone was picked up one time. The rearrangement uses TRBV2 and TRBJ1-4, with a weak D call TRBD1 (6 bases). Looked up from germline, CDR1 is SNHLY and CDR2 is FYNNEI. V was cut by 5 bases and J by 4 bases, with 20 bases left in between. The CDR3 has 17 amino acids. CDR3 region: CASSYLRRTAYNEKLFF. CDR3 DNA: TGTGCCAGCAGTTATCTTCGTAGGACAGCTTATAATGAAAAACTGTTTTTT.

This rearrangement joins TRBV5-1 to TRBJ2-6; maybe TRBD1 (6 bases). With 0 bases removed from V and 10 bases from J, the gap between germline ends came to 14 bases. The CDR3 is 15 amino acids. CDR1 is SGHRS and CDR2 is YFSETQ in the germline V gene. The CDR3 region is CASSLARTAGNVLTF. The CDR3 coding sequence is TGCGCCAGCAGCTTGGCCCGGACAGCAGGTAACGTCCTGACTTTC.

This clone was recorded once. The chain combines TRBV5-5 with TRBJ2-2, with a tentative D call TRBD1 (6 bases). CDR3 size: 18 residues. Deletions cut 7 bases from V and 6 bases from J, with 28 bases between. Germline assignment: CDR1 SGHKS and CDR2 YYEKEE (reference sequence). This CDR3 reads CASLISVWLNRGSGELFF. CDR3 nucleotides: TGTGCCAGCCTCATTTCAGTGTGGCTTAATAGGGGGTCCGGGGAGCTGTTTTTT.

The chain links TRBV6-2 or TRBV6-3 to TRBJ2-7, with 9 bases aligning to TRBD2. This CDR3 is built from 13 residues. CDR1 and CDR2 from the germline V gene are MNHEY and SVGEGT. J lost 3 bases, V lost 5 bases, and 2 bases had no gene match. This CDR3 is CASSLAGIYEQYF. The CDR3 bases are TGTGCCAGCAGTCTAGCGGGAATCTACGAGCAGTACTTC.

The CDR3 spells CASSLRVVGVGYTF. Written as DNA, the CDR3 is TGCGCCAGCAGCCTCAGGGTCGTAGGTGTCGGCTACACCTTC. The gene calls are TRBV5-1 and TRBJ1-2; tentative D call: TRBD1 (5 bases). Between the trimmed V and J ends, which lost 4 bases and 8 bases, there was a span of 18 bases. Germline values: CDR1 SGHRS, CDR2 YFSETQ. The CDR3 spans 14 residues.

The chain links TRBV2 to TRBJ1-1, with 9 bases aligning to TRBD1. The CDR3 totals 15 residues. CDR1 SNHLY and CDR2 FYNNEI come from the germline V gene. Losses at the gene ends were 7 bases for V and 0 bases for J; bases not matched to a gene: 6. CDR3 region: CASNPDRGMNTEAFF. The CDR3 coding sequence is TGTGCCAGCAATCCCGACAGGGGGATGAACACTGAAGCTTTCTTT. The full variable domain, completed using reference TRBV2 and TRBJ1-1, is EPEVTQTPSHQVTQMGQEVILRCVPISNHLYFYWYRQILGQKVEFLVSFYNNEISEKSEIFDDQFSVERPDGSNFTLKIRSTKLEDSAMYFCASNPDRGMNTEAFFGQGTRLTVV.

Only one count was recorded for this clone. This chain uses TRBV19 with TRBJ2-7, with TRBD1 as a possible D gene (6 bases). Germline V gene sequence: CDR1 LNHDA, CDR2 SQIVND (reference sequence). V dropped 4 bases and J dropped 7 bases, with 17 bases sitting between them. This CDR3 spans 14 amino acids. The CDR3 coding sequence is TGTGCCAGTAGTACCTTAGGGGGAACGAGTGAGCAGTACTTC. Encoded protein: CASSTLGGTSEQYF.

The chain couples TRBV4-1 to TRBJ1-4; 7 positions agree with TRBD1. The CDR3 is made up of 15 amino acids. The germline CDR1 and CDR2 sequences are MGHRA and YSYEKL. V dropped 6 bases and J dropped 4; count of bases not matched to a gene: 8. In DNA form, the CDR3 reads TGCGCCAGCAGGGGGACAGCTACCGATAATGAAAAACTGTTTTTT. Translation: CASRGTATDNEKLFF.

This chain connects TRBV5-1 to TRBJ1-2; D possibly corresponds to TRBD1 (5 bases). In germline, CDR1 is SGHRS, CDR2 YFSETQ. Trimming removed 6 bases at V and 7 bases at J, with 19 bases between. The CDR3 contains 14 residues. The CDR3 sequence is CASTKIDSSAGYTF. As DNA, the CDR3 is TGCGCCAGCACTAAAATCGACAGTTCGGCTGGCTACACCTTC.

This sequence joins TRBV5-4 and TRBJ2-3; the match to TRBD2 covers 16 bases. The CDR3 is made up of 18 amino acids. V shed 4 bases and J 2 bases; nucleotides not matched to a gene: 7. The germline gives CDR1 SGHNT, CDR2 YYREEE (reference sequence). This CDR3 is CASSPGTSGGANTDTQYF. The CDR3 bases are TGTGCCAGCAGCCCCGGGACTAGCGGGGGGGCTAACACAGATACGCAGTATTTT.

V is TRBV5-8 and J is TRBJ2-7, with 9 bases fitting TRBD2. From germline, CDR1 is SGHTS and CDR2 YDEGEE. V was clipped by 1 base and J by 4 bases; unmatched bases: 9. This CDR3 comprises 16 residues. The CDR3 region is CASSLNAGGLGYEQYF. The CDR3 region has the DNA TGTGCCAGCAGCTTGAATGCGGGAGGGCTAGGTTACGAGCAGTACTTC.

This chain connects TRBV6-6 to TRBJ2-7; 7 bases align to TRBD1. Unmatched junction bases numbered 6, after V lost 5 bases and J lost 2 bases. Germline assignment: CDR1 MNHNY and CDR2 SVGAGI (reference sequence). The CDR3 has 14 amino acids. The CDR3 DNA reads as TGTGCCAGCAGTCTTTCCGGGACAGCCTACGAGCAGTACTTC. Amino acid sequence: CASSLSGTAYEQYF.